These 4 T cell receptor beta chains were sequenced from one sample in a study of OX40 agonist ivuxolimab in advanced cancers. Using immunoSEQ multiplex PCR, the repertoire was profiled, and TCRdb retains in-frame clones only, with some absent. The table has around 26,000 clones, 79% seen once. The sample here was CD4+ or CD8+ T cells sorted from blood, taken in a trial of the OX40 agonist ivuxolimab. These receptors all stem from an adult with an advanced solid tumor such as melanoma, head and neck, liver or kidney cancer.

The J gene is TRBJ1-5, the V gene TRBV28; TRBD1 aligns across 8 bases. This CDR3 has 14 amino acids. The germline CDR1 and CDR2 sequences are MDHEN and SYDVKM. With 3 bases clipped from V and 4 bases from J, the junction kept 2 bases outside the gene matches. This chain's CDR3 is CASSLGQENQPQHF. As DNA, the CDR3 is TGTGCCAGCAGTTTGGGACAGGAAAATCAGCCCCAGCATTTT.

Many counts were recorded for this clone. This chain uses TRBV4-3 with TRBJ1-4, with D possibly being TRBD1 (5 bases). CDR3 length: 15 amino acids. Per the germline V gene, CDR1 is LGHNA and CDR2 is YSLEER. V was cut by 0 bases and J by 8 bases, with 13 bases left in between. DNA of the CDR3: TGCGCCAGCAGCCAAGATATAGGGGATGGGGAAAAACTGTTTTTT. Translating gives CASSQDIGDGEKLFF.

This clone was seen ten or more times. This chain joins TRBV27 and TRBJ2-6, with TRBD1 as a possible D gene (6 bases). Trimming removed 3 bases at V and 2 bases at J, with 8 bases between. In germline, CDR1 is MNHEY, CDR2 SMNVEV (reference sequence). The CDR3 covers 15 residues. CDR3 in DNA: TGTGCCAGCAGTTTTACAGGGACTGGGGCCAACGTCCTGACTTTC. As protein: CASSFTGTGANVLTF. The full variable domain, completed using reference TRBV27 and TRBJ2-6, is EAQVTQNPRYLITVTGKKLTVTCSQNMNHEYMSWYRQDPGLGLRQIYYSMNVEVTDKGDVPEGYKVSRKEKRNFPLILESPSPNQTSLYFCASSFTGTGANVLTFGAGSRLTVL.

This clone showed up just a few times. J is TRBJ1-5 and V is TRBV19, with D possibly being TRBD1 (6 bases). Germline assignment: CDR1 LNHDA and CDR2 SQIVND (reference sequence). V gave up 2 bases and J gave up 6 bases, with 8 bases separating them. The CDR3 contains 13 residues. Here the CDR3 DNA reads TGTGCCAGTAGTATAAACAGGGTTCAGCCCCAGCATTTT. Translated: CASSINRVQPQHF.